The T cell receptor (beta chain) described here comes from a study of blood T cell repertoires in COVID-19. Trimming stripped 2 bases from V and 0 bases from J, with 10 bases between. The CDR3 runs to 16 residues. Per the germline V gene, CDR1 is SEHNR and CDR2 is FQNEAQ (reference sequence). Sequenced by immunoSEQ multiplex PCR; TCRdb stores in-frame clones only, minus some. This sample has 60,000 to 65,000 clones; roughly three quarters occur once, and the top ten carry about 20%. This TCR derives from a woman of 80 years or more with active or convalescent COVID-19. The chain joins TRBV7-9 to TRBJ1-4; D is unresolved. Sequenced: peripheral blood. The CDR3 nucleotides are TGTGCCAGCAGCTTATCTGGTAGCACAACTAATGAAAAACTGTTTTTT. Protein product: CASSLSGSTTNEKLFF.